This TCR beta chain was observed in a study of CD8+ T cells in alopecia areata. TCR sequencing used cDNA made by reverse transcription of extracted RNA. The method was immunoSEQ multiplex PCR; TCRdb's version includes in-frame clones alone and lacks a portion of them. This repertoire shows under 250,000 clones, about three fifths found once; its top ten account for over 0.4%. V was shortened by 2 bases and J by 7 bases, with 15 bases between the two germline ends. Germline lookup yields CDR1 MNHNY and CDR2 SVGAGI (reference sequence). The CDR3 loop spans 14 amino acids. The V and J genes are TRBV6-6 and TRBJ2-7; D perhaps matches TRBD1 (6 bases). The TCR comes from a human donor with alopecia areata. The sample consisted of CD4+ T cells sorted from blood, taken at week 0. The CDR3 DNA is TGTGCCAGCAGTTACGACAGGATGCCTGGGGAGCAGTACTTC. This translates into CASSYDRMPGEQYF.